The present entry profiles one T cell receptor beta chain with its context. Its specificity is unknown. Using immunoSEQ multiplex PCR, the repertoire was profiled, and TCRdb retains in-frame clones only, with some absent. The sample records around 140,000 clones, 92% being singletons. The sample originates from a study of T cell responses to AZD1222 COVID-19 vaccine. Study-wide results and limits: Sampled repertoires all dated from after the peak T cell response.

The CDR3 covers 13 residues. The germline V gene encodes CDR1 MNHEY and CDR2 SVGAGI. Trimming removed 6 bases from V and 7 bases from J, with 13 bases in between. The clonotype originates from an adult in good health. This specimen consisted of peripheral blood, obtained on day 0 of AZD1222 vaccination. The V call is TRBV6-5, the J call TRBJ1-5; D is unclear. CDR3 region: CASRTGFSQPQHF. In DNA, the CDR3 is TGTGCCAGCAGAACCGGGTTTTCGCAGCCCCAGCATTTT.